Below, one T cell receptor beta chain is given with its context. Sequenced by immunoSEQ multiplex PCR; TCRdb stores in-frame clones only, minus some. The data contain 720,000 or so clones, 70% to 90% of them seen just once; the ten biggest clones take up more than 0.008%. These data are taken from a study of shared T cell receptors in the human thymus. The germline CDR1 and CDR2 sequences are SGHAT and FQNNGV. The CDR3 consists of 18 residues. The J segment lost 6 bases and the V segment lost 6 bases, leaving 17 bases of the junction unmatched. This sample also appeared in a second study, on human thymus T cells.

The V and J genes are TRBV11-2 and TRBJ1-4, with TRBD1 matching 9 bases. This TCR was sampled from a girl under three years old with a congenital heart defect. The sequenced sample consisted of thymocytes. DNA for the CDR3: TGTGCCAGCAGTAAGGGGGACAGGGAGGAGGGAAGCGATGAAAAACTGTTTTTT. Amino acids: CASSKGDREEGSDEKLFF.